These 4 T cell receptor beta chains came from one sample sequenced in a study of T-cell reconstitution after alpha-beta-depleted transplantation in children listed by TCRdb under 2016. The treatment or condition tag for this specimen amounts to: allogeneic hematopoietic cell transplantation with graft depleted of TCRalphabeta T cells and CD19 B cells. Libraries were built with PCR. Reads for this sample came from an Illumina HiSeq 2500. TCR library preparation used molecular barcoding, with unique molecular identifiers applied to normalize quantification of the TCRbeta repertoire. The raw public reads went through TCRdb reprocessing: fastp at Q25, MiXCR clone calling, in-frame beta chains kept. Entries that share a CDR3 protein sequence are merged under the most common genes and DNA. The sample data list about 980,000 distinct CDR3 sequences, and about 26% of these were observed just once. The ten largest clones take up about 28% of the sample.

The sample consisted of PBMCs, mostly from graft donor cells, taken 360 days after TCRalphabeta/CD19-depleted stem cell transplant. These receptors were obtained from a boy under two years old who had a stem cell transplant for SCID, so the T cells may come from the graft donor.

The rearrangement joins TRBV28 to TRBJ1-2; tentatively, D is TRBD1 (6 bases). CDR1 is MDHEN and CDR2 is SYDVKM in the germline V gene. This CDR3 has 14 residues. V lost 7 bases to trimming and J lost 7 bases, with 19 bases between them. The CDR3 sequence is CASTLGGPGLGYTF. The CDR3 nucleotides read TGTGCCAGCACCTTAGGGGGGCCGGGGCTTGGCTACACCTTC.

This clonotype has only a few counts. This rearrangement joins TRBV10-1 to TRBJ1-6, with D possibly being TRBD1 (5 bases). The V end was cut by 6 bases, the J end by 6 bases, with 21 bases between. Germline V gene data show CDR1 as WNHNN and CDR2 as SYGVQD (reference sequence). This CDR3 comprises 17 residues. This CDR3 is CASSAGTLSWGNSPLHF. In DNA, the CDR3 is TGCGCCAGCAGCGCCGGGACCCTTAGCTGGGGTAATTCACCCCTCCACTTT.

This clonotype was counted a few times. The rearrangement uses TRBV29-1 and TRBJ2-4, with 8 bases fitting TRBD1. Per the germline V gene, CDR1 is SQVTM and CDR2 is ANQGSEA. The CDR3 is made up of 15 amino acids. With 7 bases clipped from V and 3 bases from J, the junction kept 11 bases outside the gene matches. The CDR3 is CSAGTGTIGKNIQYF. Here the CDR3 DNA reads TGCAGCGCAGGGACAGGAACGATAGGCAAAAACATTCAGTACTTC.

This clonotype was seen only a few times. The chain is built from TRBV29-1 and TRBJ2-7; 8 bases are a match to TRBD1. CDR3 length: 15 amino acids. Germline-derived CDR1 and CDR2 are SQVTM and ANQGSEA. V shed 6 bases and J 0 bases; nucleotides not matched to a gene: 10. The CDR3 loop reads CSVSDRGQGSYEQYF. The CDR3, as DNA: TGCAGCGTCTCCGACAGGGGCCAGGGCTCCTACGAGCAGTACTTC.